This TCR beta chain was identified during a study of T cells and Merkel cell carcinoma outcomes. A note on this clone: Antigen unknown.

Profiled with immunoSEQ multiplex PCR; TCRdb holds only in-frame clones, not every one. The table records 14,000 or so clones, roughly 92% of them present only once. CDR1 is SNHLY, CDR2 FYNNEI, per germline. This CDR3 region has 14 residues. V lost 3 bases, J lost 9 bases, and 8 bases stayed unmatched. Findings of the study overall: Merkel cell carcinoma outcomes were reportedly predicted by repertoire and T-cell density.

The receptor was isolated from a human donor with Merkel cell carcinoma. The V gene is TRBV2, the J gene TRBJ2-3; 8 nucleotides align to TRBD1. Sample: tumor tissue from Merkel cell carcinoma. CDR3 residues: CASSETGEAGTQYF. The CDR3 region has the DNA TGTGCCAGCAGTGAGACAGGGGAGGCGGGGACGCAGTATTTT.